Listed here are 18 T cell receptor beta chains from one sample, sequenced in a study of T cells in localized non-small cell lung cancer. Data came from immunoSEQ multiplex PCR; TCRdb stores just in-frame clones and leaves some out. The profile shows 30,000 to 35,000 clones, 90% to 95% of them singletons. The starting material was peripheral blood, obtained before any cancer treatment. The receptors stem from a female donor over 55 with stage I lung adenocarcinoma.

This chain uses TRBV9 with TRBJ2-1; D tentatively reads TRBD1 or TRBD2 (5 bases each). Germline V gene data show CDR1 as SGDLS and CDR2 as YYNGEE. The CDR3 totals 16 residues. V lost 4 bases, J lost 1 base, and 15 bases lay in between. This chain's CDR3 is CASSRRGAESYNEQFF. CDR3 bases: TGTGCCAGCAGCCGACGGGGCGCGGAGTCCTACAATGAGCAGTTCTTC.

In its sample, this clone was seen once. The chain is built from TRBV11-3 and TRBJ1-2; D may be TRBD1 (5 bases). CDR1 SGHNT and CDR2 YENEEA come from the germline V gene. V lost 0 bases and J 4 bases, leaving 21 bases between the germline ends. The CDR3 consists of 18 residues. The CDR3 reads CASSLDSLRGAGTYGYTF. DNA for the CDR3: TGTGCCAGCAGCTTAGATTCATTGCGTGGTGCAGGGACCTATGGCTACACCTTC. Complete variable domain (other parts from reference TRBV11-3 and TRBJ1-2): EAGVVQSPRYKIIEKKQPVAFWCNPISGHNTLYWYLQNLGQGPELLIRYENEEAVDDSQLPKDRFSAERLKGVDSTLKIQPAELGDSAVYLCASSLDSLRGAGTYGYTFGSGTRLTVV.

The chain joins TRBV2 to TRBJ1-1, with a possible D match to TRBD1 (6 bases). Germline V gives CDR1 SNHLY, CDR2 FYNNEI. V lost 6 bases and J 1 base, leaving 12 bases between the germline ends. The CDR3 runs 14 residues. The chain's CDR3 is CASRIRDTNTEAFF. The CDR3 DNA is TGTGCCAGCAGAATCCGGGACACGAACACTGAAGCTTTCTTT.

V is TRBV9 and J is TRBJ1-1, with D unclear. The ends were cut back, 0 bases at V and 5 bases at J, with 17 bases in the middle. Germline V gene data show CDR1 as SGDLS and CDR2 as YYNGEE. The CDR3 length is 16 residues. The CDR3 is CASSVGQPLLRTEAFF. CDR3 bases: TGTGCCAGCAGCGTAGGGCAGCCCCTCCTGAGAACTGAAGCTTTCTTT. Complete variable domain (other parts from reference TRBV9 and TRBJ1-1): DSGVTQTPKHLITATGQRVTLRCSPRSGDLSVYWYQQSLDQGLQFLIQYYNGEERAKGNILERFSAQQFPDLHSELNLSSLELGDSALYFCASSVGQPLLRTEAFFGQGTRLTVV.

This chain uses TRBV5-4 with TRBJ1-4; the D gene is possibly TRBD1 (6 bases). The CDR3 spans 17 residues. V shed 4 bases and J shed 0 bases, with 16 bases lying between them. The germline CDR1 and CDR2 sequences are SGHNT and YYREEE (reference sequence). The CDR3 loop is CASSPSGGPSTNEKLFF. CDR3 nucleotide sequence: TGTGCCAGCAGCCCCTCGGGGGGGCCTTCAACTAATGAAAAACTGTTTTTT. Supplemented by reference TRBV5-4 and TRBJ1-4, the full variable domain reads ETGVTQSPTHLIKTRGQQVTLRCSSQSGHNTVSWYQQALGQGPQFIFQYYREEENGRGNFPPRFSGLQFPNYSSELNVNALELDDSALYLCASSPSGGPSTNEKLFFGSGTQLSVL.

V usage is TRBV10-3 and J usage is TRBJ2-1, with 7 bases fitting TRBD1. The CDR3 runs 14 residues. CDR1 is ENHRY and CDR2 is SYGVKD in the germline V gene. With 3 bases clipped from V and 4 bases from J, the junction kept 3 bases outside the gene matches. The CDR3 reads CAISDRGKYNEQFF. The CDR3 region has the DNA TGTGCCATCAGTGACAGGGGGAAATACAATGAGCAGTTCTTC.

V gene TRBV29-1 combines with J gene TRBJ1-1, with 8 bases aligning to TRBD1. CDR3 length equals 14 residues. From germline, CDR1 is SQVTM and CDR2 ANQGSEA. Trimming cost V 7 bases and J 0 bases; bases outside gene matches: 7. This CDR3 is CSGRTGTMNTEAFF. CDR3 coding DNA: TGCAGCGGACGGACAGGGACCATGAACACTGAAGCTTTCTTT. The whole variable domain, filled in from reference TRBV29-1 and TRBJ1-1, reads SAVISQKPSRDICQRGTSLTIQCQVDSQVTMMFWYRQQPGQSLTLIATANQGSEATYESGFVIDKFPISRPNLTFSTLTVSNMSPEDSSIYLCSGRTGTMNTEAFFGQGTRLTVV.

This chain connects TRBV6-5 to TRBJ1-5; a possible D gene is TRBD1 (6 bases). Germline-derived CDR1 and CDR2 are MNHEY and SVGAGI. There are 14 residues in the CDR3. V lost 5 bases and J lost 14, with 22 bases in between. Here the CDR3 reads CASSEFGGPVREHF. The CDR3 nucleotides are TGTGCCAGCAGTGAATTTGGGGGCCCGGTACGAGAGCATTTT.

The chain has TRBV30 and TRBJ2-5; D not certain. Germline CDR1 reads GTSNPN; CDR2 reads SVGIG (reference sequence). The CDR3 has 12 residues. Trimming stripped 3 bases from V and 0 bases from J, with 5 bases between. CDR3 loop: CAWSKYQETQYF. DNA of the CDR3: TGTGCCTGGAGCAAGTACCAAGAGACCCAGTACTTC. Full variable domain (remainder filled in from reference TRBV30 and TRBJ2-5): SQTIHQWPATLVQPVGSPLSLECTVEGTSNPNLYWYRQAAGRGLQLLFYSVGIGQISSEVPQNLSASRPQDRQFILSSKKLLLSDSGFYLCAWSKYQETQYFGPGTRLLVL.

The chain recombines TRBV4-2 with TRBJ2-4, with D possibly being TRBD2 (5 bases). The V and J ends lost 0 bases and 3 bases respectively, with 9 bases between them. Germline CDR1 and CDR2: LGHNA and YNFKEQ. This CDR3 comprises 15 residues. As DNA, the CDR3 is TGTGCCAGCAGCCAAGATCCGGGGAACAAAAACATTCAGTACTTC. It yields the protein CASSQDPGNKNIQYF.

CDR3 DNA sequence: TGTGCCAGCAGCCCTCAAGGCGGGCAGACCCAGTACTTC. Translation: CASSPQGGQTQYF. V usage is TRBV11-3 and J usage is TRBJ2-5; D possibly corresponds to TRBD2 (5 bases). Germline lookup yields CDR1 SGHNT and CDR2 YENEEA. V lost 5 bases and J lost 6, with 13 bases in between. CDR3 length equals 13 residues.

J is TRBJ2-1 and V is TRBV19; unclear D gene. Germline values: CDR1 LNHDA, CDR2 SQIVND (reference sequence). Trimming took 1 base from V and 6 from J, leaving 13 bases between them. CDR3 length equals 15 residues. CDR3 in DNA: TGTGCCAGTAGTATAGCCTACGACCGACGCAATGAGCAGTTCTTC. Translated: CASSIAYDRRNEQFF.

The CDR3 region has the DNA TGTGCCAGCAGCTTTGGGGGCGATATCCCTATAGAGCAGTTCTTC. It yields the protein CASSFGGDIPIEQFF. This rearrangement joins TRBV5-4 to TRBJ2-1, with a possible D match to TRBD1 (6 bases). This CDR3 has 15 amino acids. CDR1 is SGHNT, CDR2 YYREEE, per germline (reference sequence). Trimming took off 2 bases at V and 10 bases at J, with 19 bases between the two ends.

The genes are TRBV5-1 and TRBJ1-5; D might be TRBD1 (6 bases). Trimming left V 2 bases short and J 0 bases short, with 9 bases between. This CDR3 contains 15 residues. Germline V gene lookup returns CDR1 SGHRS and CDR2 YFSETQ. CDR3 residues: CASSLDRNSNQPQHF. DNA of the CDR3: TGCGCCAGCAGCTTAGACAGGAATAGCAATCAGCCCCAGCATTTT.

The gene calls are TRBV2 and TRBJ2-2, with 10 bases fitting TRBD2. V was pared by 7 bases and J by 5 bases, with 16 bases of the junction left unmatched. CDR3 length: 18 amino acids. From germline, CDR1 is SNHLY and CDR2 FYNNEI. The CDR3 here is CASKRGPAGGRETGELFF. In DNA, the CDR3 is TGTGCCAGCAAAAGGGGCCCAGCGGGGGGGCGAGAGACCGGGGAGCTGTTTTTT. The full variable domain, its missing parts supplied by reference TRBV2 and TRBJ2-2, is EPEVTQTPSHQVTQMGQEVILRCVPISNHLYFYWYRQILGQKVEFLVSFYNNEISEKSEIFDDQFSVERPDGSNFTLKIRSTKLEDSAMYFCASKRGPAGGRETGELFFGEGSRLTVL.

V usage is TRBV29-1 and J usage is TRBJ2-7, with 9 bases aligning to TRBD1. The CDR3 is 14 residues long. The junction had 5 bases not matched to a gene; V was cut back by 5 bases and J by 0 bases. Germline V CDR1 and CDR2: SQVTM, ANQGSEA. CDR3 nucleotide sequence: TGCAGCGTTTTGGGACAGGGAAGCTCCTACGAGCAGTACTTC. Translated: CSVLGQGSSYEQYF.

The chain recombines TRBV6-6 with TRBJ2-1; TRBD2 agrees at 11 bases. Germline CDR1 MNHNY, CDR2 SVGAGI (reference sequence). This CDR3 contains 14 residues. V was clipped by 4 bases and J by 7 bases; unmatched bases: 3. The CDR3 spells CASSSTSGINEQFF. CDR3 sequence (DNA): TGTGCCAGCAGTTCGACTAGCGGGATTAATGAGCAGTTCTTC.

The V gene is TRBV7-9, the J gene TRBJ1-3; tentatively, D is TRBD1 (5 bases). The CDR3 is 15 amino acids. The V end lost 1 base, the J end lost 7 bases, and 14 bases lay between the germline ends. CDR1 is SEHNR, CDR2 FQNEAQ, per germline (reference sequence). CDR3 in DNA: TGTGCCAGCAGCTTAGAGACAGTCGCCCGGAACACCATATATTTT. This encodes CASSLETVARNTIYF.